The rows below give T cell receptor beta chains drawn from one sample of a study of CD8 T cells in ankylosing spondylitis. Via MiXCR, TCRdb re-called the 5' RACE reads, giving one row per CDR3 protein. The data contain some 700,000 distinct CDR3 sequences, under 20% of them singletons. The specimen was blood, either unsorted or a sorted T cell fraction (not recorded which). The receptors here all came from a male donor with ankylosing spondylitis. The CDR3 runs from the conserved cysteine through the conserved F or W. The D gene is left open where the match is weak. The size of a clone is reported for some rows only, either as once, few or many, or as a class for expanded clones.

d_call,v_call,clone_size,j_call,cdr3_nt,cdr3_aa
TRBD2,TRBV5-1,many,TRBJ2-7,TGCGCCAGCTCCTACCTAGCGGGAGAAGGTTACGAGCAGTACTTC,CASSYLAGEGYEQYF
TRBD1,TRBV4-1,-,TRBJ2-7,TGCGCCAGCAGCCAAGATAGACAGGGCGAGCAGTACTTC,CASSQDRQGEQYF
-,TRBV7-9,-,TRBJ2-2,TGTGCCAGCAGGCTAGCCTCGAGCGTTACCGGGGAGCTGTTTTTT,CASRLASSVTGELFF
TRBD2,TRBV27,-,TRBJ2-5,TGTGCTACGGGACTAGCGGGAGTAGGGGAGACCCAGTACTTC,CATGLAGVGETQYF
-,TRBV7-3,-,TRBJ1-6,TGTGCCAGCAGCTTAATAGGGCAGGGGTATTCACCCCTCCACTTT,CASSLIGQGYSPLHF
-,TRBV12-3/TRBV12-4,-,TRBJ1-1,TGTGCCAGCAGTTTAGACATAACTGAAGCTTTCTTT,CASSLDITEAFF
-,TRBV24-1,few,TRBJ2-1,TGTGCCACCAGTGATTCTAGCGAGAAGCAGTTCTTC,CATSDSSEKQFF
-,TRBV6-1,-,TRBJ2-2,TGTGCCAGCAGACCTATAGGGACCGGGGAGCTGTTTTTT,CASRPIGTGELFF
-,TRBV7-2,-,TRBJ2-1,TGTGCCAGCAGCTTAGACCGGTTGTTTTATGAGCAGTTCTTC,CASSLDRLFYEQFF
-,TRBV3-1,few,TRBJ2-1,TGTGCCAGCAGCCAAACCCTCGAAGGTGGACAGCAGCAGTTCTTC,CASSQTLEGGQQQFF
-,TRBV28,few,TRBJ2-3,TGTGCCACCCTCCGACGGGTCACAGATACGCAGTATTTT,CATLRRVTDTQYF
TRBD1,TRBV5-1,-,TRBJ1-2,TGCGCCAGCAGATCTGGCCCTCAGGGGGTTTATGGCTACACCTTC,CASRSGPQGVYGYTF
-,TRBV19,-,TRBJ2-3,TGTGCCAGTAGTATTCTCATGCCCACAGATACGCAGTATTTT,CASSILMPTDTQYF
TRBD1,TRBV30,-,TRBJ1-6,TGTGCCTGGAAAGGGACAGATTTCTATAATTCACCCCTCCACTTT,CAWKGTDFYNSPLHF
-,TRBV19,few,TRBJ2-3,TGTGCCAGTAGTAAGGATCCCTTGGCAGATACGCAGTATTTT,CASSKDPLADTQYF
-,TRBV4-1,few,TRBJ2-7,TGCGCCAGCAGCCGAACCCATGGGGAAGGGTACGAGCAGTACTTC,CASSRTHGEGYEQYF
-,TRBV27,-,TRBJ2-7,TGTGCCAGCAGTTTACGACGCCTCACTTTCGAGCAGTACTTC,CASSLRRLTFEQYF
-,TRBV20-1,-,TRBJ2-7,TGCAGTTCACTGGGGGGGCGGTACGAGCAGTACTTC,CSSLGGRYEQYF
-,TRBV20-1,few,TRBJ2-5,TGCAGTGCTTTAACTCCCGGGAGAGAGACCCAGTACTTC,CSALTPGRETQYF
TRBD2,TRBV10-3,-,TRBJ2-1,TGTGCCACGGGGGGGGGGGCCTCCTCCTACAATGAGCAGTTCTTC,CATGGGASSYNEQFF
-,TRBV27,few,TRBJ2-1,TGTGCCAGCAGTTTATGGCCCGATTACAATGAGCAGTTCTTC,CASSLWPDYNEQFF
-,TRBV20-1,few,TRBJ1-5,TGCAGTGCTAGCGCACCAGGGTTACAGCCCCAGCATTTT,CSASAPGLQPQHF
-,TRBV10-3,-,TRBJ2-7,TGTGCCATCAGTGGGACAGCCTCCTACGAGCAGTACTTC,CAISGTASYEQYF
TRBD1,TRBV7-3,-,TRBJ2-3,TGTGCCAGCAGCTTAATAGGGGGCCGCGGGGATACGCAGTATTTT,CASSLIGGRGDTQYF
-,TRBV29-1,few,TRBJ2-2,TGCAGCGTTGCGGCGGGGAACACCGGGGAGCTGTTTTTT,CSVAAGNTGELFF
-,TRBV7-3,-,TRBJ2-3,TGTGCCAGCAGCTCCGCCCCGAGCACAGATACGCAGTATTTT,CASSSAPSTDTQYF
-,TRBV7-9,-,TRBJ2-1,TGTGCCAGCAGCAACAGCGTGGGGTTTAATGAGCAGTTCTTC,CASSNSVGFNEQFF
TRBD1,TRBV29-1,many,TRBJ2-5,TGCAGCGTTTACTGGGACAGTACACAAGAGACCCAGTACTTC,CSVYWDSTQETQYF
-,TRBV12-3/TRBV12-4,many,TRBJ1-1,TGTGCCAGCAGGGTACAGGGAGGGGTCACTGAAGCTTTCTTT,CASRVQGGVTEAFF
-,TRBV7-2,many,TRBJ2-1,TGTGCCAGCAGCCGTCAAGGAGGGGCCTCCTACAATGAGCAGTTCTTC,CASSRQGGASYNEQFF
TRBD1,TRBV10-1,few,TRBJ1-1,TGCGCCAGCCCCGGACAGGGGAGTGTGGTGGGGACTGAAGCTTTCTTT,CASPGQGSVVGTEAFF
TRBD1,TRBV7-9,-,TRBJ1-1,TGTGCCAGCAGCCAATCCGGACAGGAGGGCATGGACACTGAAGCTTTCTTT,CASSQSGQEGMDTEAFF
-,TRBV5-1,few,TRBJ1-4,TGCGCCAGCAGCTTTCGGGGGGGCGCGGCGATAAATGAAAAACTGTTTTTT,CASSFRGGAAINEKLFF
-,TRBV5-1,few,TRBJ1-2,TGCGCCAGCAGCTTGCCCTTGGGAGGGAGAAACTATGGCTACACCTTC,CASSLPLGGRNYGYTF
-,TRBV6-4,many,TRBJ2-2,TGTGCCAGCTTCGGAGGGGAGGCCGGGGAGCTGTTTTTT,CASFGGEAGELFF
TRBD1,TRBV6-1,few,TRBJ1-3,TGTGCCAGCAGTCGACTCCGGACAGGGTCTGGAAACACCATATATTTT,CASSRLRTGSGNTIYF
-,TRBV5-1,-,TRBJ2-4,TGCGCCAGCAGCTTGGCCGCAGGGGCGACCAAAAACATTCAGTACTTC,CASSLAAGATKNIQYF
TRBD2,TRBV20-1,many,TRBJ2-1,TGCAGTGCTGCGTTGGGGCGGGGGGCGAATGAGCAGTTCTTC,CSAALGRGANEQFF
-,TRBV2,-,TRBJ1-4,TGTGCCAGCAGTGAAGAGACAGGCGTGATGGAAAAACTGTTTTTT,CASSEETGVMEKLFF
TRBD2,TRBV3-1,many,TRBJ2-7,TGTGCCAGCAGTCCGGGACTAGCGGGAGGCTACGAGCAGTACTTC,CASSPGLAGGYEQYF
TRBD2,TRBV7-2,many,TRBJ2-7,TGTGCCAGCAGCTCACCAAACGGACTAGCGGGGTCCTACGAGCAGTACTTC,CASSSPNGLAGSYEQYF
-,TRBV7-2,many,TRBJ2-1,TGTGCCAGCAGCTTAGCGGGAACTTTCAATGAGCAGTTCTTC,CASSLAGTFNEQFF
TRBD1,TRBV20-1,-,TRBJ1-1,TGCAGTGCTAGAGCGAGACAGGGGCAAAACACTGAAGCTTTCTTT,CSARARQGQNTEAFF
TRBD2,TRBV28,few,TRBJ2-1,TGTGCCAGCAGCCCTTTAAGGACTAGCGGGACGTACAATGAGCAGTTCTTC,CASSPLRTSGTYNEQFF
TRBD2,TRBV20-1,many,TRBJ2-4,TGCAGTGCCGGACCGGGACTAGCGGGAGACACGACCAAAAACATTCAGTACTTC,CSAGPGLAGDTTKNIQYF